The 6 T cell receptor beta chains listed next were all sequenced from one sample in a study of T cell responses to AZD1222 COVID-19 vaccine. Sequenced by immunoSEQ multiplex PCR; TCRdb stores in-frame clones only, minus some. The repertoire holds 130,000 or so clones, 90% seen once, with approximately 7.6% in the top ten. Sequenced here: peripheral blood, sampled on day 0 of AZD1222 vaccination. These receptors all stem from an adult in good health.

The V call is TRBV7-6, the J call TRBJ1-3; D is ambiguous. The germline V and J ends were trimmed by 0 bases and 0 bases, with 12 bases remaining between them. This CDR3 spans 17 amino acids. Germline CDR1 and CDR2: SGHVS and FNYEAQ. CDR3 sequence: CASSLAGFSISGNTIYF. Written as DNA, the CDR3 is TGTGCCAGCAGCTTAGCAGGGTTCTCAATCTCTGGAAACACCATATATTTT.

The chain employs TRBV19 and TRBJ2-6; possible D gene TRBD1, 6 bases. The V and J ends lost 3 bases and 1 base respectively, with 13 bases between them. Germline V gene lookup returns CDR1 LNHDA and CDR2 SQIVND (reference sequence). The CDR3 loop spans 17 amino acids. CDR3: CASSIGTTISGANVLTF. The CDR3 nucleotides are TGTGCCAGTAGTATCGGGACAACTATATCTGGGGCCAACGTCCTGACTTTC.

V is TRBV18 and J is TRBJ1-3; no definite D call. The CDR3 loop spans 14 amino acids. V lost 2 bases and J 3 bases, leaving 8 bases between the germline ends. Looked up from germline, CDR1 is KGHSH and CDR2 is LQKENI. The CDR3 protein is CASSPTEGGNTIYF. The CDR3 DNA reads TGTGCCAGCTCACCAACAGAGGGTGGAAACACCATATATTTT.

The rearrangement joins TRBV28 to TRBJ2-7; no firm D call. The germline V gene has CDR1 MDHEN and CDR2 SYDVKM. Between the trimmed V and J ends, which lost 5 bases and 8 bases, there was a span of 22 bases. The CDR3 loop spans 15 amino acids. CDR3 sequence: CASSLRVAPFSKQYF. The CDR3 region has the DNA TGTGCCAGCAGTCTCCGGGTAGCTCCCTTCAGCAAGCAGTACTTC.

Only a few counts were recorded for this clone. The chain has TRBV15 and TRBJ1-6; 8 positions agree with TRBD1. From germline, CDR1 is LNHNV and CDR2 YYDKDF (reference sequence). J gave up 8 bases and V 0 bases, and 3 bases lay outside the gene matches. This CDR3 is built from 15 residues. CDR3: CATSREDRVYSPLHF. In DNA form, the CDR3 reads TGTGCCACCAGCAGAGAGGACAGGGTCTATTCACCCCTCCACTTT.

On this clone: At one end, the junction sequence differs from germline, possibly due to a read error. This chain uses TRBV11-3 with TRBJ1-4; perhaps TRBD1 as D (6 bases). This CDR3 contains 15 residues. The germline V gene has CDR1 SGHNT and CDR2 YENEEA. DNA for the CDR3: TGTGCCAGCAGCATAGAGGGGGAGACTAATGAAAAACTGTTTTTT. Residues: CASSIEGETNEKLFF.